This T cell receptor (beta chain) was profiled in a study of CD8+CD57+ T cells in acquired aplastic anemia. Study summary: The study obtained 10 million to 12 million reads on average for CD4+ cells from healthy donors. Study-level findings and limits: Sharing between patients and controls was observed for twenty-nine CD8+ CDR3 sequences.

This clonotype was seen at least ten times. What it binds is not known. Genomic DNA constituted the template upon which TCR beta VDJ and CDR3 profiling was performed. TCRdb used MiXCR to reprocess the reads, holding one entry per CDR3 protein. The data show tens of thousands of distinct CDR3 sequences, with around 55% seen just once and about 2.5% held by the top ten. The trim removed 1 base at V and 3 bases at J, leaving 6 bases unmatched. The CDR3 sequence is 17 residues long. Germline CDR1 is SGHVS and CDR2 is FNYEAQ. The sequence was obtained from a human donor in good health, serving as a control. This chain links TRBV7-6 with TRBJ2-1; 10 bases align to TRBD2. Specimen: sorted CD4+, CD8+, or CD8+CD57+ T cells (not recorded which) from PBMCs. As DNA, the CDR3 is TGTGCCAGCAGCTTAGGTCCAGCGGGAGGGAACTACAATGAGCAGTTCTTC. This encodes CASSLGPAGGNYNEQFF. The complete variable domain, with remaining parts taken from reference TRBV7-6 and TRBJ2-1, reads GAGVSQSPRYKVTKRGQDVALRCDPISGHVSLYWYRQALGQGPEFLTYFNYEAQQDKSGLPNDRFSAERPEGSISTLTIQRTEQRDSAMYRCASSLGPAGGNYNEQFFGPGTRLTVL.